This T cell receptor beta chain was sequenced in a study of T cell repertoires in ileal Crohn's disease. Study at large: About half of patients got postoperative therapy: about twelve thiopurines, around 20 anti-TNF.

As for this clone: The antigen remains unidentified.

Repertoires were generated with immunoSEQ multiplex PCR, while TCRdb's copy carries only in-frame clones and drops some. The sample carries 7,000 to 9,500 clones, about 96% recorded once. Study-wide results and caveats: High-frequency clones were more common in sorted CD8 than CD4 cells.

The origin of this receptor is an adult with Crohn's disease. Sequencing was done on a sample of ileal tissue.

The CDR3 sequence: CASSRTGQSRPIQYF. The CDR3 DNA follows: TGTGCCAGCAGCCGGACGGGACAGTCGAGGCCCATTCAGTACTTC. The chain uses TRBV5-6 and TRBJ2-4, with 7 bases that match TRBD1. Germline V gives CDR1 SGHDT, CDR2 YYEEEE. The CDR3 runs to 15 residues. J lost 9 bases, V lost 4 bases, and 13 bases had no gene match.